Each of the 23 T cell receptor beta chains below was sequenced from the same sample in a study of T cell responses to AZD1222 COVID-19 vaccine. The assay was immunoSEQ multiplex PCR, and TCRdb's table has in-frame clones only and misses some. The data show approximately 150,000 clones, with roughly 90% seen just once and roughly 4% held by the top ten. Here the sequenced sample was peripheral blood, taken 28 days after the second AZD1222 dose. All receptors come from an adult who received the AZD1222 COVID-19 vaccine.

This chain joins TRBV5-1 and TRBJ2-1; D may be TRBD1 or TRBD2 (7 bases each). Trimming cost V 1 base and J 5 bases, with 22 bases left between them. Germline CDR1 SGHRS, CDR2 YFSETQ. CDR3 length: 18 amino acids. In DNA, the CDR3 is TGCGCCAGCAGCTTGTTACCGGGGGGACAGCAATTAAACAATGAGCAGTTCTTC. Translating it yields CASSLLPGGQQLNNEQFF.

This chain links TRBV4-2 with TRBJ1-1, with D perhaps matching TRBD1 (5 bases). The V gene's germline CDR1 is LGHNA and CDR2 YNFKEQ. This CDR3 contains 15 residues. V lost 4 bases and J lost 5, with 17 bases in between. CDR3: CASSPRAQGGTEAFF. The DNA of the CDR3 is TGTGCCAGCAGCCCAAGGGCGCAGGGAGGGACTGAAGCTTTCTTT.

The chain is built from TRBV4-2 and TRBJ1-2; unclear D gene. V shed 1 base and J shed 8 bases, with 17 bases lying between them. The CDR3 is 15 residues long. Germline V gives CDR1 LGHNA, CDR2 YNFKEQ. The CDR3 spells CASSQVSPSLGGYTF. Written as DNA, the CDR3 is TGTGCCAGCAGCCAAGTCTCCCCCTCGCTGGGGGGCTACACCTTC.

This chain's CDR3 is CASSQPGGLTGELFF. DNA for the CDR3: TGCGCCAGCAGCCAACCAGGGGGCCTCACCGGGGAGCTGTTTTTT. The gene calls are TRBV4-3 and TRBJ2-2; 8 bases fit TRBD1. The CDR3 covers 15 residues. The V segment lost 2 bases and the J segment 4 bases; nucleotides outside the gene matches: 3. Per the germline V gene, CDR1 is LGHNA and CDR2 is YSLEER.

The chain uses TRBV6-5 and TRBJ2-3; tentatively, D is TRBD1 (5 bases). Germline loops: CDR1 MNHEY, CDR2 SVGAGI. V shed 5 bases and J shed 2 bases, with 11 bases lying between them. The CDR3 sequence is 14 residues long. CDR3 in DNA: TGTGCCAGCAGTCCCCGACAGACCACAGATACGCAGTATTTT. Translation gives CASSPRQTTDTQYF.

Regarding this clone: Other nucleotide sequences in the sample specify the same CDR3. The genes are TRBV19 and TRBJ2-2, with D unresolved. The germline V gene encodes CDR1 LNHDA and CDR2 SQIVND (reference sequence). Trimming pared 4 bases from V and 7 bases from J, leaving 7 bases between. The CDR3 is 12 residues long. Written as DNA, the CDR3 is TGTGCCAGTAGTACCCTCGGCGGGGAGCTGTTTTTT. This sequence encodes CASSTLGGELFF. The full variable domain, its missing parts supplied by reference TRBV19 and TRBJ2-2, is DGGITQSPKYLFRKEGQNVTLSCEQNLNHDAMYWYRQDPGQGLRLIYYSQIVNDFQKGDIAEGYSVSREKKESFPLTVTSAQKNPTAFYLCASSTLGGELFFGEGSRLTVL.

The chain has TRBV10-2 and TRBJ1-2; 7 bases are a match to TRBD1. Germline values: CDR1 WSHSY, CDR2 SAAADI. The V and J ends lost 6 bases and 0 bases, in that order; junction bases with no gene match: 13. This CDR3 contains 17 residues. In DNA, the CDR3 is TGCGCCAGCAGGGGGGATTCGACAGGGCAAGCTAACTATGGCTACACCTTC. Translation: CASRGDSTGQANYGYTF.

This clone was observed a single time. V gene TRBV7-2 combines with J gene TRBJ1-1; no firm D call. This CDR3 spans 15 amino acids. Germline CDR1 and CDR2: SGHTA and FQGNSA. The V end was cut by 5 bases, the J end by 1 base, with 14 bases between. CDR3 protein: CASSTPPVRNTEAFF. The DNA of the CDR3 is TGTGCCAGCAGCACTCCCCCAGTCCGGAACACTGAAGCTTTCTTT.

The gene calls are TRBV5-1 and TRBJ1-5; D is unclear. V was shortened by 3 bases and J by 6 bases, with 16 bases between the two germline ends. This CDR3 is built from 15 residues. Per germline, CDR1 SGHRS and CDR2 YFSETQ. The CDR3 DNA reads as TGCGCCAGCAGCTCCGGGCTGGGAGGAATTCAGCCCCAGCATTTT. It yields the protein CASSSGLGGIQPQHF.

The rearrangement links TRBV30 to TRBJ1-1, with D tentatively TRBD1 (5 bases). The germline V gene encodes CDR1 GTSNPN and CDR2 SVGIG (reference sequence). The V gene lost 0 bases and the J gene lost 4 bases, with 9 bases spanning the gap. The CDR3 is made up of 13 amino acids. The CDR3 here is CAWSVAGSTEAFF. As DNA, the CDR3 is TGTGCCTGGAGTGTAGCAGGGTCCACTGAAGCTTTCTTT.

The V call is TRBV7-9, the J call TRBJ1-1; 10 nucleotides align to TRBD1. The CDR3 spans 20 residues. J lost 3 bases, V lost 7 bases, and 23 bases had no gene match. The germline V gene has CDR1 SEHNR and CDR2 FQNEAQ (reference sequence). CDR3 DNA sequence: TGTGCCAGCACGGGCTTTTTCGGTACCGGGACAGGGGCCGGTTACACTGAAGCTTTCTTT. This translates into CASTGFFGTGTGAGYTEAFF.

CDR3 in amino acids: CASSFGQGANLFEKLFF. The CDR3 DNA is TGTGCCAGCAGCTTTGGACAGGGGGCGAACCTTTTTGAAAAACTGTTTTTT. The V call is TRBV7-9, the J call TRBJ1-4; 11 nucleotides agree with TRBD1. The CDR3 extends over 17 amino acids. V lost 3 bases and J lost 7; bases outside the gene matches: 10. Germline CDR1 SEHNR, CDR2 FQNEAQ (reference sequence).

The rearrangement joins TRBV3-1 (or the pseudogene TRBV3-2) to TRBJ2-5, with TRBD2 identical over 14 bases. The CDR3 runs to 19 residues. Trimming at V came to 3 bases and at J to 4 bases, leaving 13 bases not matched to a gene. Germline V gene lookup returns CDR1 LGHDT and CDR2 YNNKEL (reference sequence). The CDR3 DNA reads as TGTGCCAGCAGCCAGACTAGCGGGGGGGCTCGATCCCTAGTAGAGACCCAGTACTTC. Its protein product is CASSQTSGGARSLVETQYF.

This clone was seen once. The chain employs TRBV12-3 or TRBV12-4 and TRBJ2-1; no reliable D call. V was cut by 5 bases and J by 10 bases, with 12 bases left in between. The CDR3 contains 12 residues. In nucleotides, the CDR3 is TGTGCCAGCAGTGCTAGTCCATTAGAGCAGTTCTTC. Translated: CASSASPLEQFF.

Notes on this clone: Other nucleotide sequences in the sample specify the same CDR3. The J gene is TRBJ1-1, the V gene TRBV29-1; D is perhaps TRBD1 (5 bases). CDR3 size: 12 residues. The germline V and J ends were trimmed by 6 bases and 0 bases, with 8 bases remaining between them. The germline CDR1 and CDR2 sequences are SQVTM and ANQGSEA. CDR3 DNA sequence: TGCAGCGTGCGGGGCATGAACACTGAAGCTTTCTTT. Translated: CSVRGMNTEAFF.

The rearrangement links TRBV4-1 to TRBJ1-1, with a tentative D call TRBD1 (5 bases). This CDR3 spans 18 amino acids. V was clipped by 2 bases and J by 1 base, with 20 bases between them. Germline V gene lookup returns CDR1 MGHRA and CDR2 YSYEKL. CDR3 amino acids: CASSQPMGVRGGNTEAFF. The DNA of the CDR3 is TGCGCCAGCAGCCAACCCATGGGGGTAAGGGGTGGGAACACTGAAGCTTTCTTT.

This sequence joins TRBV10-2 and TRBJ1-1; the match to TRBD1 covers 8 bases. This CDR3 region has 11 residues. With 5 bases clipped from V and 12 bases from J, the junction kept 5 bases outside the gene matches. Germline V gene lookup returns CDR1 WSHSY and CDR2 SAAADI. The CDR3 DNA sequence: TGCGCCAGCAGTCGCGACAGGGGTACTTTCTTT. Protein product: CASSRDRGTFF.

This chain uses TRBV15 with TRBJ2-7; D not resolved. Germline CDR1 LNHNV, CDR2 YYDKDF (reference sequence). V was trimmed by 5 bases and J by 4 bases, leaving 6 bases between them. The CDR3 is made up of 11 amino acids. CDR3 loop: CATSDNYEQYF. In DNA form, the CDR3 reads TGTGCCACCAGCGACAATTACGAGCAGTACTTC.

This clone was detected a few times. The gene calls are TRBV6-5 and TRBJ2-2, with D perhaps TRBD1 (5 bases). CDR1 MNHEY and CDR2 SVGAGI come from the germline V gene. With 2 bases removed from V and 5 bases from J, the gap between germline ends came to 12 bases. The CDR3 runs to 15 residues. CDR3 protein: CASSYIAGWTGELFF. CDR3 DNA: TGTGCCAGCAGTTACATCGCAGGGTGGACCGGGGAGCTGTTTTTT.

This chain links TRBV30 with TRBJ1-2; a possible D gene is TRBD1 (5 bases). V lost 7 bases and J lost 8, with 17 bases in between. From germline, CDR1 is GTSNPN and CDR2 SVGIG (reference sequence). CDR3 length: 12 residues. The CDR3 is CASPAGERGYTF. The DNA of the CDR3 is TGTGCCTCCCCCGCGGGGGAGAGAGGCTACACCTTC.

The genes are TRBV5-1 and TRBJ2-2; D possibly corresponds to TRBD2 (5 bases). The CDR3 has 15 residues. Germline-derived CDR1 and CDR2 are SGHRS and YFSETQ. Trimming stripped 0 bases from V and 6 bases from J, with 12 bases between. The CDR3 nucleotides read TGCGCCAGCAGCTTGGGAGCAACGAGGGCCGGGGAGCTGTTTTTT. It specifies CASSLGATRAGELFF.

This sequence joins TRBV2 and TRBJ1-1, with TRBD1 as a possible D gene (5 bases). V was clipped by 2 bases and J by 8 bases, with 12 bases between them. This CDR3 region has 13 residues. Germline CDR1 and CDR2: SNHLY and FYNNEI. CDR3: CASSESRGREAFF. The CDR3 region has the DNA TGTGCCAGCAGTGAAAGTAGGGGACGGGAAGCTTTCTTT.

Only one count was recorded for this clone. V and J are TRBV12-5 and TRBJ1-2; 7 bases line up with TRBD1. This CDR3 contains 15 residues. The junction had 14 bases not matched to a gene; V was cut back by 6 bases and J by 7 bases. Germline lookup yields CDR1 LGHNT and CDR2 FRNRAP. The CDR3 DNA is TGTGCTAGTGGATCTCCCGGGACAGAGTTATCTGGCTACACCTTC. It encodes CASGSPGTELSGYTF.